Below are 4 T cell receptor beta chains sequenced from a single sample in a study of Ad26.COV2.S vaccination and SARS-CoV-2 variants. As for treatment: roughly 18 received Ad26.COV2.S at low or high dose, single or two shots; 5 received placebo; per-sample allocation not given. Day 63 following the first vaccine or placebo injection was when the samples were taken. The protocol was immunoSEQ multiplex PCR, while the TCRdb copy is restricted to in-frame clones and leaves out a portion. The table includes about 480,000 clones, roughly 87% detected once. The sequences come from peripheral blood, collected in a trial of Ad26.COV2.S vaccine versus placebo. Source of these receptors: a person aged 18-65 years who received the Ad26.COV2.S COVID-19 vaccine or a placebo.

The chain combines TRBV5-1 with TRBJ1-1; unclear D gene. The CDR3 has 12 residues. Germline CDR1 is SGHRS and CDR2 is YFSETQ. V was pared by 4 bases and J by 3 bases, with 7 bases between. CDR3 loop: CASSATDTEAFF. The CDR3 coding sequence is TGCGCCAGCAGCGCGACGGACACTGAAGCTTTCTTT. Together with reference TRBV5-1 and TRBJ1-1, the CDR3 gives the full variable domain: KAGVTQTPRYLIKTRGQQVTLSCSPISGHRSVSWYQQTPGQGLQFLFEYFSETQRNKGNFPGRFSGRQFSNSRSEMNVSTLELGDSALYLCASSATDTEAFFGQGTRLTVV.

This sequence joins TRBV15 and TRBJ2-1; 8 bases map to TRBD1. The ends lost 2 bases at V and 9 bases at J; junction bases unmatched: 3. The CDR3 loop spans 13 amino acids. Germline V gives CDR1 LNHNV, CDR2 YYDKDF (reference sequence). The CDR3 sequence is CATSRQGASEQFF. CDR3 nucleotides: TGTGCCACCAGCAGACAGGGGGCAAGTGAGCAGTTCTTC.

This chain connects TRBV28 to TRBJ2-1; 9 nucleotides line up with TRBD1. The CDR3 covers 16 residues. V was clipped by 6 bases and J by 5 bases; unmatched bases: 11. The germline V gene encodes CDR1 MDHEN and CDR2 SYDVKM. DNA of the CDR3: TGTGCCAGCAGCTTCTCCGGGACAGGGACCGACAATGAGCAGTTCTTC. Protein: CASSFSGTGTDNEQFF.

The chain uses TRBV5-4 and TRBJ1-2; 12 bases fit TRBD1. CDR3 length: 13 residues. Germline CDR1 is SGHNT and CDR2 is YYREEE (reference sequence). The trim removed 7 bases at V and 8 bases at J, leaving 6 bases unmatched. The CDR3 here is CASGGQGAAGYTF. The CDR3 region has the DNA TGTGCCAGCGGGGGACAGGGGGCCGCGGGCTACACCTTC.